These 7 T cell receptor beta chains originate from one sample sequenced in a study of blood T cell repertoires in COVID-19. Here immunoSEQ multiplex PCR was the method, and the copy in TCRdb shows in-frame clones only, minus some. Among roughly 200,000 clones listed, 88% were seen once. Sequencing used peripheral blood. These receptors all stem from a man between 18 and 35 years old with active or convalescent COVID-19.

The V call is TRBV19, the J call TRBJ1-5; 7 nucleotides line up with TRBD1. The length of the CDR3 is 16 residues. CDR1 and CDR2 from the germline V gene are LNHDA and SQIVND (reference sequence). The ends lost 1 base at V and 4 bases at J; junction bases unmatched: 7. The CDR3 DNA sequence: TGTGCCAGTAGTATAGCCGGGACAGATTTAAATCAGCCCCAGCATTTT. Translating gives CASSIAGTDLNQPQHF.

The CDR3 sequence: CASSPRQVSTEAFF. The CDR3 DNA sequence: TGTGCCAGCTCACCAAGACAGGTTAGCACTGAAGCTTTCTTT. V gene TRBV18 combines with J gene TRBJ1-1; maybe TRBD1 (6 bases). The CDR3 loop spans 14 amino acids. CDR1 KGHSH and CDR2 LQKENI come from the germline V gene. V was clipped by 2 bases and J by 4 bases, with 11 bases between them.

This clone was seen just once. The chain links TRBV19 to TRBJ1-4; 7 nucleotides align to TRBD1. The V gene end was trimmed by 2 bases and the J gene end by 10 bases; junction bases not matched to a gene: 10. CDR1 is LNHDA and CDR2 is SQIVND in the germline V gene (reference sequence). The CDR3 consists of 15 residues. CDR3 residues: CASSIKTGKPGKLFF. CDR3 DNA sequence: TGTGCCAGTAGTATAAAGACAGGGAAACCTGGAAAACTGTTTTTT.

The genes are TRBV29-1 and TRBJ1-1; D is possibly TRBD1 (6 bases). The CDR3 is 12 amino acids. Trimming cost V 6 bases and J 3 bases, with 11 bases left between them. Germline lookup yields CDR1 SQVTM and CDR2 ANQGSEA. The CDR3 is CSVTQGHTEAFF. The CDR3 DNA follows: TGCAGCGTGACACAGGGACACACTGAAGCTTTCTTT.

The chain carries TRBV18 and TRBJ2-7; 9 bases agree with TRBD1. The CDR3 totals 15 residues. The junction had 7 bases not matched to a gene; V was cut back by 6 bases and J by 1 base. CDR1 is KGHSH, CDR2 LQKENI, per germline. The CDR3 DNA is TGTGCCAGCTCCGCGGGACAGGGTGTTTCCTACGAGCAGTACTTC. It yields the protein CASSAGQGVSYEQYF.

The chain is built from TRBV5-4 and TRBJ2-5; 7 bases fit TRBD2. The V gene's germline CDR1 is SGHNT and CDR2 YYREEE (reference sequence). This CDR3 has 16 amino acids. V shed 0 bases, J shed 1 base, and the junction held 6 bases outside the gene matches. The CDR3 protein is CASSLGGAGVQETQYF. The CDR3 coding sequence is TGTGCCAGCAGCTTGGGGGGCGCGGGGGTCCAAGAGACCCAGTACTTC.

The chain couples TRBV5-1 to TRBJ2-1; TRBD1 matches at 7 bases. The CDR3 has 15 residues. V lost 1 base and J lost 8; bases outside the gene matches: 9. From germline, CDR1 is SGHRS and CDR2 YFSETQ. The CDR3 sequence: CASSLSDRVEDEQFF. The DNA of the CDR3 is TGCGCCAGCAGCTTGAGCGACAGGGTTGAAGATGAGCAGTTCTTC.